These 15 T cell receptor beta chains originate from one sample sequenced in a study of T cells in Graves' hyperthyroidism and ophthalmopathy. TCR beta CDR3 regions were amplified from RNA transcripts. TCR CDR3 regions were first amplified by RT-PCR with HTBI primers. TCRdb analysed the multiplex PCR reads with MiXCR anew, one entry per CDR3 protein. Among hundreds of thousands of distinct CDR3 sequences listed, 38% were seen once. Sample: blood. Receptor source: a man aged 18 to 30 with Graves' hyperthyroidism.

A remark on this clonotype: Being one base from a much bigger clone, this may be a read error. CDR3: CASSSYWATNEKLFF. The CDR3 nucleotides are TGTGCCAGCAGCTCCTACTGGGCGACTAATGAAAAACTGTTTTTT. The chain has TRBV7-9 and TRBJ1-4; no firm D call. Trimming removed 4 bases at V and 2 bases at J, with 11 bases between. The CDR3 covers 15 residues. CDR1 is SEHNR and CDR2 is FQNEAQ in the germline V gene (reference sequence).

The V and J genes are TRBV7-2 and TRBJ1-1; no reliable D call. Germline lookup yields CDR1 SGHTA and CDR2 FQGNSA. V was shortened by 5 bases and J by 8 bases, with 9 bases between the two germline ends. The CDR3 runs 11 residues. The CDR3, as DNA: TGTGCCAGCAGCAACTCGGGCGAAGCTTTCTTT. Translated: CASSNSGEAFF.

V is TRBV10-3 and J is TRBJ2-5; no firm D call. Trimming took off 3 bases at V and 3 bases at J, with 11 bases between the two ends. This CDR3 comprises 14 residues. Germline CDR1 is ENHRY and CDR2 is SYGVKD. The CDR3 DNA is TGTGCCATCAGTGATTCGACTGGTAAAGAGACCCAGTACTTC. Its protein is CAISDSTGKETQYF.

This clonotype has more than one count but fewer than ten. The junction departs from germline at one end; a sequencing error may be responsible. The chain is built from TRBV10-2 and TRBJ2-7; D call uncertain. The CDR3 length is 16 residues. Germline V gene lookup returns CDR1 WSHSY and CDR2 SAAADI. The CDR3 region is CASSPDPGSPYYEQYF. The CDR3 DNA follows: TGTGCCAGCAGTCCAGACCCGGGTTCTCCTTACTACGAGCAGTACTTC.

In its sample, this clonotype was seen many times. The J gene is TRBJ2-2, the V gene TRBV9, with D unresolved. The CDR3 has 12 amino acids. With 4 bases removed from V and 1 base from J, the gap between germline ends came to 2 bases. Germline V lookup: CDR1 SGDLS, CDR2 YYNGEE. The CDR3 DNA sequence: TGTGCCAGCAGCCAGAACACCGGGGAGCTGTTTTTT. It codes for CASSQNTGELFF.

This clonotype was counted a few times. This chain links TRBV10-3 with TRBJ2-5; 8 bases are a match to TRBD1. The germline gives CDR1 ENHRY, CDR2 SYGVKD. With V trimmed by 4 bases and J by 7 bases, 17 bases remained unmatched. The CDR3 is 17 residues long. The CDR3 spells CAISAPRTGSLKGTQYF. CDR3 nucleotides: TGTGCCATCAGTGCCCCCCGGACAGGGTCTCTAAAAGGGACCCAGTACTTC.

Ten or more counts support this clonotype. The chain has TRBV19 and TRBJ1-5; no definite D call. Germline-derived CDR1 and CDR2 are LNHDA and SQIVND (reference sequence). With 3 bases removed from V and 9 bases from J, the gap between germline ends came to 9 bases. The CDR3 extends over 12 amino acids. Here the CDR3 DNA reads TGTGCCAGTAGTATCCCACGTCGGCCCCAGCATTTT. Translating it yields CASSIPRRPQHF.

The rearrangement uses TRBV19 and TRBJ2-7; 8 bases are a match to TRBD2. This CDR3 region has 16 residues. V dropped 4 bases and J dropped 0; count of bases not matched to a gene: 8. Germline-derived CDR1 and CDR2 are LNHDA and SQIVND (reference sequence). The CDR3 protein is CASSNPSGPSSYEQYF. In DNA form, the CDR3 reads TGTGCCAGTAGTAATCCTAGCGGGCCGTCCTCCTACGAGCAGTACTTC.

At least ten counts were recorded for this clonotype. V gene TRBV29-1 combines with J gene TRBJ2-2; D is undetermined. The CDR3 is 11 residues long. Trimming cost V 4 bases and J 7 bases, with 7 bases left between them. The germline gives CDR1 SQVTM, CDR2 ANQGSEA. The CDR3 DNA follows: TGCAGCGTTGGCGGCAGCGGGGAGCTGTTTTTT. It encodes CSVGGSGELFF.

V is TRBV7-9 and J is TRBJ2-5, with D unclear. CDR3 size: 13 residues. From germline, CDR1 is SEHNR and CDR2 FQNEAQ (reference sequence). The V end lost 1 base, the J end lost 8 bases, and 11 bases lay between the germline ends. In DNA form, the CDR3 reads TGTGCCAGCAGCTTAGACCGTGGAACCACCCAGTACTTC. As protein: CASSLDRGTTQYF.

The V gene is TRBV5-1, the J gene TRBJ2-7; D not certain. Germline V CDR1 and CDR2: SGHRS, YFSETQ. This CDR3 is built from 14 residues. Trimming took 0 bases from V and 2 from J, leaving 9 bases between them. The CDR3 loop reads CASSLEAETYEQYF. The CDR3 nucleotides are TGCGCCAGCAGCTTGGAGGCAGAGACCTACGAGCAGTACTTC.

Comment on this clonotype: The junction shows a germline mismatch at one end, possibly a read error. This sequence joins TRBV10-2 and TRBJ1-1; 8 nucleotides align to TRBD1. The CDR3 sequence is 15 residues long. The germline CDR1 and CDR2 sequences are WSHSY and SAAADI. The DNA for the CDR3 is TGTGCCAGCAGCCCGGGACAGGCGAGGAACACTGAAGCTTTCTTT. As protein: CASSPGQARNTEAFF.

This clonotype was picked up many times. V and J are TRBV29-1 and TRBJ2-7; D might be TRBD2 (6 bases). Per the germline V gene, CDR1 is SQVTM and CDR2 is ANQGSEA. The CDR3 has 13 amino acids. V shed 4 bases and J shed 3 bases, with 13 bases lying between them. The CDR3 sequence is CSVGRRESYEQYF. The CDR3 DNA is TGCAGCGTTGGAAGGCGGGAAAGCTACGAGCAGTACTTC.

To note about this clonotype: One end of the junction does not line up with germline, which may come from a read error. The chain employs TRBV7-7 and TRBJ2-1, with D possibly matching TRBD1 (8 bases). Germline CDR1 and CDR2: SSHAT and FNYEAQ (reference sequence). The CDR3 is 15 residues long. Written as DNA, the CDR3 is TGTGCTAGCAGCGGGGACAGGAGCTCCTACAATGAGCAGTTCTTC. Translated: CASSGDRSSYNEQFF.

The chain links TRBV19 to TRBJ2-7, with TRBD1 matching 9 bases. There are 15 residues in the CDR3. V trimming: 1 base; J trimming: 4 bases; junction bases outside the gene matches: 5. The germline V gene has CDR1 LNHDA and CDR2 SQIVND (reference sequence). In nucleotides, the CDR3 is TGTGCCAGTAGTATAGGTGGGACAGGGCGGTACGAGCAGTACTTC. Translated: CASSIGGTGRYEQYF.